These 30 T cell receptor beta chains were all obtained from the same sample, sequenced in a study of T cells in tumors after PD-1 blockade. Sequencing was performed with immunoSEQ multiplex PCR; in TCRdb, only in-frame clones are kept and a portion is missing. Of approximately 47,000 clones listed, 70% to 85% were seen once; the top ten hold around 9.3%. Sequenced here: PBMCs, sampled before anti-PD-1 therapy. These receptors all stem from a human donor with advanced basal cell or squamous cell carcinoma (not recorded which).

This clone was counted once. The chain is built from TRBV29-1 and TRBJ2-3; no clear D. CDR3 length equals 11 residues. CDR1 and CDR2 from the germline V gene are SQVTM and ANQGSEA. V dropped 8 bases and J dropped 5 bases, with 11 bases sitting between them. This chain's CDR3 is CSLSTGDTQYF. DNA of the CDR3: TGCAGCTTGTCCACCGGAGATACGCAGTATTTT.

The chain employs TRBV2 and TRBJ2-2; no reliable D call. The V and J ends lost 4 bases and 1 base respectively, with 4 bases between them. CDR3 length equals 13 residues. Germline CDR1 is SNHLY and CDR2 is FYNNEI. The CDR3 here is CASSAGNTGELFF. In DNA, the CDR3 is TGTGCCAGCAGTGCCGGGAACACCGGGGAGCTGTTTTTT.

V usage is TRBV28 and J usage is TRBJ2-1; D uncertain. V dropped 5 bases and J dropped 0 bases, with 17 bases sitting between them. Per the germline V gene, CDR1 is MDHEN and CDR2 is SYDVKM. This CDR3 has 17 amino acids. CDR3 in DNA: TGTGCCAGCAGTCTCCCGCAGACACAAATCTCCTACAATGAGCAGTTCTTC. This codes for CASSLPQTQISYNEQFF.

V is TRBV20-1 and J is TRBJ1-5; perhaps TRBD1 as D (5 bases). This CDR3 is built from 14 residues. V shed 3 bases and J shed 2 bases, with 11 bases lying between them. Germline loops: CDR1 DFQATT, CDR2 SNEGSKA (reference sequence). In nucleotides, the CDR3 is TGCAGTGCTAGTGGGGGAGCTGGCAATCAGCCCCAGCATTTT. It translates to CSASGGAGNQPQHF.

The chain employs TRBV19 and TRBJ1-5; D is ambiguous. Between the trimmed V and J ends, which lost 5 bases and 7 bases, there was a span of 9 bases. The CDR3 is made up of 12 amino acids. Germline CDR1 and CDR2: LNHDA and SQIVND (reference sequence). In nucleotides, the CDR3 is TGTGCCAGTAGTCTCTCCGGACAGCCCCAGCATTTT. As protein: CASSLSGQPQHF.

The rearrangement joins TRBV4-2 to TRBJ2-1, with D possibly being TRBD1 or TRBD2 (5 bases each). Per the germline V gene, CDR1 is LGHNA and CDR2 is YNFKEQ. V was cut by 5 bases and J by 0 bases, with 11 bases left in between. CDR3 size: 15 residues. In DNA form, the CDR3 reads TGTGCCAGCAGCGGGGGACCCCTCTCCTACAATGAGCAGTTCTTC. Protein product: CASSGGPLSYNEQFF.

The chain combines TRBV5-8 with TRBJ2-1; 11 nucleotides agree with TRBD2. This CDR3 has 16 amino acids. The germline CDR1 and CDR2 sequences are SGHTS and YDEGEE. V shed 4 bases, J shed 0 bases, and the junction held 3 bases outside the gene matches. CDR3 protein: CASSAGTSGSYNEQFF. The CDR3 region has the DNA TGTGCCAGCAGCGCTGGGACTAGCGGCTCCTACAATGAGCAGTTCTTC. The full variable domain, rest sourced from reference TRBV5-8 and TRBJ2-1, is EAGVTQSPTHLIKTRGQQATLRCSPISGHTSVYWYQQALGLGLQFLLWYDEGEERNRGNFPPRFSGRQFPNYSSELNVNALELEDSALYLCASSAGTSGSYNEQFFGPGTRLTVL.

The chain has TRBV19 and TRBJ2-7; D is possibly TRBD1 (6 bases). In germline, CDR1 is LNHDA, CDR2 SQIVND (reference sequence). The CDR3 is 15 amino acids. Deletions cut 3 bases from V and 4 bases from J, with 16 bases between. The CDR3 region is CASSIRTGSGYEQYF. Here the CDR3 DNA reads TGTGCCAGTAGTATTAGAACAGGGTCTGGGTACGAGCAGTACTTC.

The V gene is TRBV29-1, the J gene TRBJ1-6; TRBD1 is a possible D gene (6 bases). V was cut by 6 bases and J by 5 bases, with 14 bases left in between. The CDR3 totals 14 residues. Germline values: CDR1 SQVTM, CDR2 ANQGSEA. The CDR3 here is CSVREGEHNSPLHF. The DNA for the CDR3 is TGCAGCGTCCGGGAGGGGGAACATAATTCACCCCTCCACTTT. The whole variable domain, filled in from reference TRBV29-1 and TRBJ1-6, reads SAVISQKPSRDICQRGTSLTIQCQVDSQVTMMFWYRQQPGQSLTLIATANQGSEATYESGFVIDKFPISRPNLTFSTLTVSNMSPEDSSIYLCSVREGEHNSPLHFGNGTRLTVT.

The V gene is TRBV4-1, the J gene TRBJ1-2; 10 bases fit TRBD1. There are 16 residues in the CDR3. J gave up 4 bases and V 2 bases, and 7 bases lay outside the gene matches. The V gene's germline CDR1 is MGHRA and CDR2 YSYEKL. The CDR3 loop reads CASSQPRQGASYGYTF. CDR3 DNA: TGCGCCAGCAGCCAACCAAGACAGGGGGCAAGCTATGGCTACACCTTC.

The V and J genes are TRBV4-1 and TRBJ1-3; D call uncertain. Per the germline V gene, CDR1 is MGHRA and CDR2 is YSYEKL. The CDR3 extends over 15 amino acids. Trimming took off 0 bases at V and 0 bases at J, with 6 bases between the two ends. The CDR3 sequence: CASSQDRRSGNTIYF. For the CDR3, the DNA is TGCGCCAGCAGCCAAGATCGCCGCTCTGGAAACACCATATATTTT.

This clone was seen a single time. The chain recombines TRBV5-1 with TRBJ1-3; 7 nucleotides match TRBD1. V gave up 4 bases and J gave up 4 bases; unmatched junction bases: 8. From germline, CDR1 is SGHRS and CDR2 YFSETQ. The CDR3 has 15 residues. The CDR3 region has the DNA TGCGCCAGCAGCCGGGGACAGCCTGGAGGAAACACCATATATTTT. It yields the protein CASSRGQPGGNTIYF.

The rearrangement uses TRBV7-9 and TRBJ1-4; D gene ambiguous. The CDR3 totals 11 residues. Germline lookup yields CDR1 SEHNR and CDR2 FQNEAQ (reference sequence). V lost 11 bases and J lost 3, with 7 bases in between. The CDR3 nucleotides are TGTGCCGCGGGGTCTAATGAAAAACTGTTTTTT. This encodes CAAGSNEKLFF.

The rearrangement uses TRBV11-3 and TRBJ2-7; D possibly corresponds to TRBD1 (5 bases). This CDR3 is built from 13 residues. The germline V and J ends were trimmed by 1 base and 4 bases, with 8 bases remaining between them. Germline-derived CDR1 and CDR2 are SGHNT and YENEEA. The CDR3 DNA is TGTGCCAGCAGCTTAGGACAGAAGTACGAGCAGTACTTC. Translation: CASSLGQKYEQYF.

The chain combines TRBV27 with TRBJ1-3; 8 bases agree with TRBD1. The V segment lost 7 bases and the J segment 7 bases; nucleotides outside the gene matches: 6. The CDR3 covers 13 residues. Germline CDR1 MNHEY, CDR2 SMNVEV (reference sequence). The CDR3 protein is CASMSWDRNTIYF. The CDR3 bases are TGTGCCAGCATGTCGTGGGACAGGAACACCATATATTTT.

The genes are TRBV7-2 and TRBJ2-5; D may correspond to TRBD1 or TRBD2 (5 bases each). Germline V CDR1 and CDR2: SGHTA, FQGNSA. V gave up 5 bases and J gave up 4 bases, with 17 bases separating them. The CDR3 is made up of 15 amino acids. The CDR3 DNA reads TGTGCCAGCAGCGCAATGGGGGATAGGGGAGAGACCCAGTACTTC. This codes for CASSAMGDRGETQYF. Full variable domain (remainder filled in from reference TRBV7-2 and TRBJ2-5): GAGVSQSPSNKVTEKGKDVELRCDPISGHTALYWYRQSLGQGLEFLIYFQGNSAPDKSGLPSDRFSAERTGGSVSTLTIQRTQQEDSAVYLCASSAMGDRGETQYFGPGTRLLVL.

This rearrangement joins TRBV27 to TRBJ2-1; D is perhaps TRBD2 (6 bases). V was shortened by 4 bases and J by 10 bases, with 14 bases between the two germline ends. The CDR3 totals 13 residues. CDR1 and CDR2 from the germline V gene are MNHEY and SMNVEV (reference sequence). The CDR3 nucleotides read TGTGCCAGCAGTTATACCCGGGGGAGCGAGCAGTTCTTC. Residues: CASSYTRGSEQFF.

This clone ranks as medium-sized. The gene calls are TRBV27 and TRBJ1-1, with D perhaps matching TRBD1 (5 bases). This CDR3 spans 15 amino acids. V lost 5 bases and J 3 bases, leaving 16 bases between the germline ends. Germline V gene data show CDR1 as MNHEY and CDR2 as SMNVEV (reference sequence). The chain's CDR3 is CASSPTESGYTEAFF. CDR3 DNA sequence: TGTGCCAGCAGTCCGACAGAAAGTGGTTACACTGAAGCTTTCTTT.

The chain links TRBV27 to TRBJ2-3, with 10 bases that match TRBD2. CDR1 is MNHEY, CDR2 SMNVEV, per germline (reference sequence). This CDR3 comprises 17 residues. The V gene end was trimmed by 5 bases and the J gene end by 2 bases; junction bases not matched to a gene: 10. In nucleotides, the CDR3 is TGTGCCAGCAGTACCCAGACTAGCGGGTCTCACACAGATACGCAGTATTTT. Translation: CASSTQTSGSHTDTQYF.

This clone was counted a single time. This rearrangement joins TRBV6-5 to TRBJ1-6; no reliable D call. V was pared by 6 bases and J by 8 bases, with 17 bases between. The CDR3 consists of 15 residues. Germline lookup yields CDR1 MNHEY and CDR2 SVGAGI. The CDR3 sequence is CASRAMAAVHSPLHF. The CDR3 DNA is TGTGCCAGCAGAGCTATGGCGGCGGTGCATTCACCCCTCCACTTT.

The rearrangement uses TRBV19 and TRBJ2-3; no reliable D call. V was clipped by 4 bases and J by 0 bases, with 14 bases between them. Looked up from germline, CDR1 is LNHDA and CDR2 is SQIVND (reference sequence). This CDR3 is built from 16 residues. The chain's CDR3 is CASSKTPGRSTDTQYF. The CDR3 DNA sequence: TGTGCCAGTAGTAAAACGCCCGGACGGAGCACAGATACGCAGTATTTT.

This chain connects TRBV4-1 to TRBJ1-6, with TRBD1 matching 9 bases. V was pared by 3 bases and J by 4 bases, with 7 bases of the junction left unmatched. The CDR3 spans 17 residues. CDR1 is MGHRA, CDR2 YSYEKL, per germline. CDR3 nucleotide sequence: TGCGCCAGCAGCCACCCGGGACAGGGAATATATAATTCACCCCTCCACTTT. It codes for CASSHPGQGIYNSPLHF.

In this sample, this clone turned up a few times. The genes are TRBV5-1 and TRBJ1-2; tentative D call: TRBD1 (6 bases). Trimming removed 3 bases from V and 6 bases from J, with 15 bases in between. This CDR3 is 14 amino acids long. CDR1 SGHRS and CDR2 YFSETQ come from the germline V gene. CDR3 amino acids: CASSYAAGADGYTF. In nucleotides, the CDR3 is TGCGCCAGCAGCTACGCCGCGGGGGCGGATGGCTACACCTTC.

This rearrangement joins TRBV6-1 to TRBJ2-2; D is tentatively TRBD1 or TRBD2 (5 bases each). The CDR3 extends over 15 amino acids. V lost 3 bases and J 4 bases, leaving 12 bases between the germline ends. From germline, CDR1 is MNHNS and CDR2 SASEGT. CDR3 region: CASSDRDRSTGELFF. The DNA for the CDR3 is TGTGCCAGCAGTGATAGGGACCGTAGCACCGGGGAGCTGTTTTTT.

This clone was seen only a few times. The rearrangement joins TRBV5-6 to TRBJ2-7; perhaps TRBD1 as D (6 bases). The CDR3 is 14 amino acids. The V end was cut by 0 bases, the J end by 2 bases, with 9 bases between. In germline, CDR1 is SGHDT, CDR2 YYEEEE. This CDR3 is CASSLGDTPYEQYF. The DNA for the CDR3 is TGTGCCAGCAGCTTGGGGGACACCCCCTACGAGCAGTACTTC.

V usage is TRBV6-6 and J usage is TRBJ1-5; D is possibly TRBD1 (5 bases). The CDR3 loop spans 13 amino acids. Trimming stripped 2 bases from V and 8 bases from J, with 10 bases between. Germline V gene sequence: CDR1 MNHNY, CDR2 SVGAGI (reference sequence). CDR3 region: CASSYGGVEPQHF. The CDR3, as DNA: TGTGCCAGCAGTTACGGGGGTGTGGAGCCCCAGCATTTT.

This clone appeared a single time. V gene TRBV18 combines with J gene TRBJ2-1, with 8 bases that match TRBD2. Germline loops: CDR1 KGHSH, CDR2 LQKENI. V lost 2 bases to trimming and J lost 5 bases; unmatched junction nucleotides: 8. The CDR3 extends over 16 amino acids. DNA for the CDR3: TGTGCCAGCTCACCAACCTACGGGGGGGGAAACAATGAGCAGTTCTTC. It specifies CASSPTYGGGNNEQFF.

In this sample, this clone turned up a few times. The chain combines TRBV7-9 with TRBJ2-7, with D unresolved. Trimming removed 5 bases at V and 5 bases at J, with 7 bases between. CDR3 size: 11 residues. Germline CDR1 and CDR2: SEHNR and FQNEAQ (reference sequence). The CDR3 DNA follows: TGTGCCAGCAGCCCCCGGAACGAGCAGTACTTC. Translated, it gives CASSPRNEQYF.

This clone was observed a few times. The chain couples TRBV3-1 (or the pseudogene TRBV3-2) to TRBJ1-6; a possible D gene is TRBD1 (5 bases). The CDR3 runs 16 residues. Per germline, CDR1 LGHDT and CDR2 YNNKEL (reference sequence). V lost 4 bases to trimming and J lost 15 bases, with 25 bases between them. DNA for the CDR3: TGTGCCAGCAGCCTTGCTGGGACCGTCCTCGTTGAGAACCTCCACTTT. It codes for CASSLAGTVLVENLHF.

The chain links TRBV2 to TRBJ1-2, with D hard to call. The ends were cut back, 3 bases at V and 2 bases at J, with 13 bases in the middle. Germline V gives CDR1 SNHLY, CDR2 FYNNEI. The CDR3 runs 15 residues. CDR3 in DNA: TGTGCCAGCAGTGAGGGAACAGCGCTGAACTATGGCTACACCTTC. It specifies CASSEGTALNYGYTF.